This T cell receptor (beta chain) was identified in a study of blood T cell repertoires in COVID-19. Across the whole study: Spain, Italy and the United States supplied samples that represented acute and convalescent COVID-19.

The V and J ends lost 5 bases and 4 bases respectively, with 5 bases between them. The CDR3 is made up of 11 amino acids. The germline CDR1 and CDR2 sequences are MNHNY and SVGAGI (reference sequence). TCRdb's copy holds only in-frame clones and misses some; the assay was immunoSEQ multiplex PCR. The data show about 180,000 clones, about nine tenths seen once. This clonotype originated in a woman aged 45-65 years with acute or convalescent COVID-19. Sequencing was carried out using peripheral blood. The chain recombines TRBV6-6 with TRBJ1-2; D unclear. The DNA for the CDR3 is TGTGCCAGCAGTCTAGCCTATGGCTACACCTTC. As protein: CASSLAYGYTF.